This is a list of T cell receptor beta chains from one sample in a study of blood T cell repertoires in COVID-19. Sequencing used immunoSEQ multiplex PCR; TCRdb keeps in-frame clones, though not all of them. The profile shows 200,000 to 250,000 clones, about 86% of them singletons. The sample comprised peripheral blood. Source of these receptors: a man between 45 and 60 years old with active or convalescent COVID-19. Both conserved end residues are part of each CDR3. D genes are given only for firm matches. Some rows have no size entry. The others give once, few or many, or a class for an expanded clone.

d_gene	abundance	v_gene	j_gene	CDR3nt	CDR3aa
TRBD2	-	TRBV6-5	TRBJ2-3	TGTGCCACGAAGCGGGAGTCTAGCACAGATACGCAGTATTTT	CATKRESSTDTQYF
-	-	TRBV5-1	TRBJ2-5	TGCGCCAGCAGCTTGAATAGGGGAGAGACCCAGTACTTC	CASSLNRGETQYF
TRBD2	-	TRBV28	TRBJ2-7	TGTGCCAGCAGTTTATTCGGCCGGATGGGAGGGGCTTCGTACGAGCAGTACTTC	CASSLFGRMGGASYEQYF
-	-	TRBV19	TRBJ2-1	TGTGCCAGTAGTATCGTGGCCAACAATGAGCAGTTCTTC	CASSIVANNEQFF
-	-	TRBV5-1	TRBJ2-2	TGCGCCAGCAGCTTGGGTGGCGGTCTAAACACCGGGGAGCTGTTTTTT	CASSLGGGLNTGELFF
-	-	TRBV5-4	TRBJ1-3	TGTGCCAGCAGTACCGGGACTCGGCCTGGAAACACCATATATTTT	CASSTGTRPGNTIYF
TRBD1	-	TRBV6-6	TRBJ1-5	TGTGCCAGCAGTTACTTCGACAGGGGGAATCAGCCCCAGCATTTT	CASSYFDRGNQPQHF
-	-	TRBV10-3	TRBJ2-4	TGTGCCATCAGTGAGGGAGTGCCCAAAAACATTCAGTACTTC	CAISEGVPKNIQYF
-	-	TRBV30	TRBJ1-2	TGTGCCTGGAGTCCCACCAGGGCGGAAGGCTACACCTTC	CAWSPTRAEGYTF
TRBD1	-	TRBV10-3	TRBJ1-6	TGTGCCATCAACGAAGACAGGGGGTCAAATTCACCCCTCCACTTT	CAINEDRGSNSPLHF
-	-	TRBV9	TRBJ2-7	TGTGCCAGCAGCGTAGGTACAGGGGAGGCGCGAGAGCAGTACTTC	CASSVGTGEAREQYF
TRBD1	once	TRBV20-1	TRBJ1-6	TGCAGTGCTAGTAACGAACAGGGGAATTCACCCCTCCACTTT	CSASNEQGNSPLHF